The source of this T cell receptor beta chain is a study of vaccination and CD4 T cells after COVID-19. Looking at the study overall: Median time from second vaccine dose to sampling was 60 to 80 days (14 to 241).

Cultured CD4+ T cells had their DNA profiled by the Oncomine TCR Beta short-read assay. TCRdb recomputed calls from the PCR reads with MiXCR, one row per CDR3 protein. Of about 5,300 distinct CDR3 sequences in the sample, roughly 25% were seen once. Indicated treatment: approximately nine-day PBMC culture with coronavirus spike peptide pools or control peptides (ViraFEST assay). By sample share, this clonotype is medium-sized. Its specificity is unknown. This receptor was identified in a human donor who had recovered from COVID-19. The sequencing used CD4+ T cells from blood, cultured in vitro, collected after SARS-CoV-2 vaccination.

This chain's CDR3 is CASIASGGETQYF. The CDR3 DNA sequence: TGTGCCAGCATTGCATCGGGTGGAGAGACCCAGTACTTC. The V and J genes are TRBV28 and TRBJ2-5; no reliable D call. The CDR3 spans 13 residues. V lost 7 bases to trimming and J lost 4 bases, with 13 bases between them. Germline assignment: CDR1 MDHEN and CDR2 SYDVKM. The full variable domain, rest sourced from reference TRBV28 and TRBJ2-5, is DVKVTQSSRYLVKRTGEKVFLECVQDMDHENMFWYRQDPGLGLRLIYFSYDVKMKEKGDIPEGYSVSREKKERFSLILESASTNQTSMYLCASIASGGETQYFGPGTRLLVL.